This T cell receptor beta chain stems from a study of CXCR3-negative and CXCR3-positive naive CD8 T cells (dated by TCRdb to the late 2010s). For the study in its entirety: In total, about 130 million TRB reads were obtained, which works out to roughly 1.5 +/- 0.3 million reads per library. TRBV-TRBJ cluster analysis included naive subsets from a handful of donors and memory cells from 3 donors. The diversity and physicochemical repertoire analyses included 11 donors pooled from two independent experiments.

Comment on this clonotype: Its specific antigen is unknown.

Instrument on record: NextSeq 550. The Human TCR Profiling Kit (MiLaboratory) was used to make UMI-labeled 5' RACE TRB cDNA libraries. cDNA synthesis used the entire amount of extracted RNA, and PCR amplification then used the entire amount of cDNA produced. Libraries were prepared in parallel using an identical number of PCR cycles. On the study's bioinformatics: About 53,000 +/- 9,400 unique UMI-labeled TRB cDNA molecules per library were extracted with MIGEC and MiXCR, with at least two reads per UMI required. On average, each library contained roughly 40,000 +/- 10,000 functional in-frame TRB CDR3 nucleotide clonotypes without stop codons. Diversity metrics, including normalized Shannon-Wiener and Chao1, were computed in VDJtools after downsampling to 5000 UMI-labeled TRB molecules per sample. VDJtools was used to calculate clonotype-size-weighted physicochemical properties of the central five CDR3 residues, namely interaction energy, strength, volume and Kidera factor 4. TCRdb reanalyzed the reads, keeping one entry per CDR3 protein sequence and omitting DNA. TCRdb, not the authors, supplied the V and J calls. The table held for this sample gives 45,000 to 60,000 distinct CDR3 sequences. Roughly 0.42% of the sample goes to the ten largest clones.

The research as a whole found: Because CXCR3 expression was partially decreased after cryopreservation, freshly isolated PBMCs were used for most assays. Repertoire diversity was comparably high in both naive subsets but much lower in memory CD8+ T cells. Compared with CXCR3-negative naive cells, CXCR3-positive naive cells had TRB CDR3s with higher hydrophobicity (lower Kidera factor 4), lower energy, and higher strength and volume indices. Similar TRBV-TRBJ usage was shown by naive CXCR3-negative and CXCR3-positive cells from the same donor, whereas distinct patterns were shown by memory cells. Because surface CD5, which is linked to self-reactivity in mice, was comparable between the naive subsets, TCR interaction strength was also inferred from TRB CDR3 physicochemical properties.

For each CD8+ T cell subset, flow sorting was done in triplicate, and some 300,000 cells per subset went directly into RLT lysis buffer. To exclude memory contaminants, naive CD8+ T cells were stringently defined as CD45RO-CCR7+CD27+CD95-. Peripheral blood mononuclear cells were isolated from buffy coats using standard density gradient centrifugation. Naive CXCR3-negative and CXCR3-positive CD8+ T cells were flow-sorted using a FACSAria III. Total RNA was extracted from sorted cells using an RNeasy Mini Kit. What was sequenced was naive CXCR3- CD8+ T cells from blood. The cell subset or site label, as the study defines it: CD45RO-CCR7+CD27+CD95- naive CD8+ T cells lacking CXCR3 (TNR3-). This receptor was taken from a human donor in good health. Some clones in this sample may be carry-over from other donors' samples.

For the CDR3, the sequence is CASSLERGQGPRRTYEQYF. The rearranged segments are TRBV7-8 and TRBJ2-7; TCRdb's D gene call, TRBD1, goes unchecked for lack of DNA. Counted from cysteine to phenylalanine, this CDR3 has 19 amino acids. DNA for this receptor is not on file. The germline V gene encodes CDR1 SGHVS and CDR2 FQNEAQ.